The rows below give T cell receptor beta chains drawn from one sample of a study of cytomegalovirus exposure and HLA in healthy donors. The table came from immunoSEQ multiplex PCR; TCRdb's copy has only in-frame clones and leaves some out. The table includes roughly 200,000 clones, roughly 78% detected once. Material for sequencing was PBMCs. The receptors were gathered from a girl aged 10-17 years in good health and CMV-seropositive. The CDR3 runs from the conserved cysteine through the conserved F or W. D genes are given only for firm matches. The size field is filled for only some rows; it gives once, few, many or a size class.

clone_size	v_call	d_call	j_call	cdr3_length	cdr3_nt	cdr3_aa
-	TRBV9	TRBD1	TRBJ2-7	13	TGTGCCAGCAGCGTAGGAGGGGGCGGCGAGCAGTACTTC	CASSVGGGGEQYF
-	TRBV18	-	TRBJ1-2	14	TGTGCCAGCTCACCACTCGGGGGTGAGAATGGCTACACCTTC	CASSPLGGENGYTF
-	TRBV10-3	-	TRBJ2-3	17	TGTGCCATCAGTGAAGGGTTGGCGGGCCGAGCCCCAGATACGCAGTATTTT	CAISEGLAGRAPDTQYF
once	TRBV13	TRBD1	TRBJ2-7	12	TGTGCCAGCAGTTCCAGGGGGTACGAGCAGTACTTC	CASSSRGYEQYF
-	TRBV7-9	-	TRBJ1-2	14	TGTGCCAGCAGCTTAGAACAGGGTTTCTATGGCTACACCTTC	CASSLEQGFYGYTF
-	TRBV9	-	TRBJ2-3	13	TGTGCCAGCACTACAGACGGCACAGATACGCAGTATTTT	CASTTDGTDTQYF
-	TRBV4-3	TRBD2	TRBJ2-3	17	TGCGCCAGCAGCCAAGACGCCCAGCGGGGGTTCACAGATACGCAGTATTTT	CASSQDAQRGFTDTQYF
-	TRBV7-9	TRBD1	TRBJ2-7	15	TGTGCCAGCAGCTTAGTCACAGGGGGCTCCTACGAGCAGTACTTC	CASSLVTGGSYEQYF
-	TRBV11-3	-	TRBJ1-1	15	TGTGCCAGCAGCCCAAGCTGGGAGGGAGACACTGAAGCTTTCTTT	CASSPSWEGDTEAFF
once	TRBV6-6	-	TRBJ1-5	15	TGTGCCAGCAGTTACTCTGGGGGCTTCAATCAGCCCCAGCATTTT	CASSYSGGFNQPQHF
-	TRBV6-6	-	TRBJ1-1	14	TGTGCCAGCAGGGCCGCGGGTAAGAACACTGAAGCTTTCTTT	CASRAAGKNTEAFF
-	TRBV2	TRBD2	TRBJ2-5	15	TGTGCCAGCAGAAGTTCACGAGCGGGGGATAAGACCCAGTACTTC	CASRSSRAGDKTQYF
once	TRBV7-9	TRBD2	TRBJ2-5	14	TGTGCCAGCAGCTGGGAGGAGACTAGCCAGACCCAGTACTTC	CASSWEETSQTQYF
-	TRBV19	-	TRBJ2-7	13	TGTGCCAGTAGTATAGGTAGGGGGAACGAGCAGTACTTC	CASSIGRGNEQYF
-	TRBV4-1	-	TRBJ1-1	15	TGCGCCAGCAGCCAAAGAGAGGTCTTGGACACTGAAGCTTTCTTT	CASSQREVLDTEAFF
-	TRBV5-1	TRBD1	TRBJ1-5	15	TGCGCCAGTAAGGCCGGGACAGGGGGCAATCAGCCCCAGCATTTT	CASKAGTGGNQPQHF
-	TRBV9	-	TRBJ1-6	14	TGTGCCAGCAGCGCTGGTCAGTGGAATTCACCCCTCCACTTT	CASSAGQWNSPLHF
-	TRBV19	-	TRBJ2-4	19	TGTGCCAGTAGTATCGATGCCGGGGGGCCGTTGCCAGCCAAAAACATTCAGTACTTC	CASSIDAGGPLPAKNIQYF
-	TRBV10-1	-	TRBJ2-7	16	TGCGCCAGCAGCCAAGGAGGCTCATCCCCCTCCTACGAGCAGTACTTC	CASSQGGSSPSYEQYF
-	TRBV9	-	TRBJ2-6	17	TGTGCCAGCAGCGCCCCAGGGACTCGCTCTGGGGCCAACGTCCTGACTTTC	CASSAPGTRSGANVLTF
few	TRBV7-6	TRBD1	TRBJ1-6	16	TGTGCCAGCAGCTCACAGGGGCGCTCCTATAATTCACCCCTCCACTTT	CASSSQGRSYNSPLHF
-	TRBV2	-	TRBJ2-3	12	TGTGCCAGCAGTGAAGGCGCAGATACGCAGTATTTT	CASSEGADTQYF
-	TRBV7-9	TRBD1	TRBJ1-6	15	TGTGCCAGCAGCCGAGCCGGGACAGATAATTCACCCCTCCACTTT	CASSRAGTDNSPLHF
-	TRBV5-6	TRBD1	TRBJ2-7	14	TGTGCCAGCAGCTTGGGGGTAGGGGGCCACGAGCAGTACTTC	CASSLGVGGHEQYF
-	TRBV6-5	-	TRBJ1-1	14	TGTGCCAGCAGACGACAGGATATCAACACTGAAGCTTTCTTT	CASRRQDINTEAFF
once	TRBV4-1	TRBD1	TRBJ1-2	15	TGCGCCAGCAGCCAGAGGACAGGGCCTAACTATGGCTACACCTTC	CASSQRTGPNYGYTF
few	TRBV7-2	-	TRBJ1-4	16	TGTGCCAGCAGCCCAACAGAGGGTCTATCTAATGAAAAACTGTTTTTT	CASSPTEGLSNEKLFF
-	TRBV7-2	TRBD1	TRBJ2-3	15	TGTGCCAGCAGCCAGAAGGACAGGGTAGGGGATACGCAGTATTTT	CASSQKDRVGDTQYF
-	TRBV10-1	-	TRBJ1-5	13	TGCGCCAGCAGTGTAGGGAGAGTTCAGCCCCAGCATTTT	CASSVGRVQPQHF
once	TRBV30	-	TRBJ1-4	14	TGCGCCTGGAGGGTAGGGGGTATTACGGAAAAACTGTTTTTT	CAWRVGGITEKLFF
-	TRBV29-1	TRBD1	TRBJ1-2	14	TGCAGCGTTGAGGCCGTGGGACAGGGCTATGGCTACACCTTC	CSVEAVGQGYGYTF
-	TRBV10-3	TRBD1	TRBJ1-2	13	TGTGCCATCAGGATGACAGGGAGAAATGGCTACACCTTC	CAIRMTGRNGYTF
-	TRBV7-8	TRBD1	TRBJ1-6	13	TGTGCCAGCAGCGTTAGCCTCGGGACAGGACTTCACTTT	CASSVSLGTGLHF
-	TRBV27	-	TRBJ1-5	14	TGTGCCAGCAGTTTACAGGGGACAAATCAGCCCCAGCATTTT	CASSLQGTNQPQHF
few	TRBV10-1	-	TRBJ2-5	13	TGCGCCAGCAGCGAGGGGCGCGGGGAGACCCAGTACTTC	CASSEGRGETQYF
-	TRBV11-2	TRBD2	TRBJ2-7	14	TGTGCCAGCAGCCGACTAGCGGGGGTGGGGGAGCAGTACTTC	CASSRLAGVGEQYF
few	TRBV25-1	-	TRBJ1-6	14	TGTGCCAGCAGCCGGACAGCTATCAATTCACCCCTCCACTTT	CASSRTAINSPLHF
-	TRBV13	TRBD1	TRBJ1-6	17	TGTGCCAGCAGCTTAGGCCGGATGGGGACAGTATCAATTCCCCTCCACTTT	CASSLGRMGTVSIPLHF
-	TRBV19	TRBD1	TRBJ2-1	15	TGTGCCAGTACCCCCGGGACAGGGGTTATCGATGAGCAGTTCTTC	CASTPGTGVIDEQFF
-	TRBV7-2	TRBD2	TRBJ2-7	15	TGTGCCAGCAGCCCGCGGACTAGCGGGGGTGGCGAGCAGTACTTC	CASSPRTSGGGEQYF
-	TRBV5-5	TRBD1	TRBJ1-6	14	TGTGCCAGCAGCCAGGACAGGGGACATTCACCCCTCCACTTT	CASSQDRGHSPLHF
-	TRBV13	-	TRBJ2-7	15	TGTGCCAGCAGTGGGGGGGGAGCCAGGGGTTACGAGCAGTACTTC	CASSGGGARGYEQYF
few	TRBV5-1	-	TRBJ2-3	16	TGCGCCAGCAGCTTTGGGCTCGGTGACCCGCGAGATACGCAGTATTTT	CASSFGLGDPRDTQYF
-	TRBV6-1	TRBD1	TRBJ2-3	15	TGTGCCAGCTCAAACAGGGGGCGGAGCACAGATACGCAGTATTTT	CASSNRGRSTDTQYF
-	TRBV27	TRBD1	TRBJ2-1	13	TGTGCCAGCAGTTTAGGGGACAGGGCTGAGCAGTTCTTC	CASSLGDRAEQFF
-	TRBV5-1	-	TRBJ2-5	12	TGCGCCAGCAGCCAACACCTGGAGACCCAGTACTTC	CASSQHLETQYF
-	TRBV20-1	-	TRBJ2-7	11	TGCAGTGCCGAGAGCTCCTACGAGCAGTACTTC	CSAESSYEQYF
-	TRBV9	TRBD1	TRBJ1-2	14	TGTGCCAGCAGCCCGCGGACAGGGGGCTATGGCTACACCTTC	CASSPRTGGYGYTF
-	TRBV13	-	TRBJ1-1	13	TGTGCCAGCAGCCCGAGTATGAACACTGAAGCTTTCTTT	CASSPSMNTEAFF
-	TRBV9	TRBD2	TRBJ2-5	18	TGTGCCAGCAGCGTAGGCCTAGCGGGGGGGCTAAGTGGAGAGACCCAGTACTTC	CASSVGLAGGLSGETQYF
-	TRBV4-2	-	TRBJ1-1	16	TGTGCCAGCAGCCGCTCAGGGGCCTCTTTGAACACTGAAGCTTTCTTT	CASSRSGASLNTEAFF
-	TRBV6-1	-	TRBJ2-6	15	TGTGCCAGCAGTCGCCAGTTTTCTGGGGCCAACGTCCTGACTTTC	CASSRQFSGANVLTF
-	TRBV5-1	-	TRBJ2-3	15	TGCGCCAGCAGAATTTGGGGCGAGGGCACAGATACGCAGTATTTT	CASRIWGEGTDTQYF